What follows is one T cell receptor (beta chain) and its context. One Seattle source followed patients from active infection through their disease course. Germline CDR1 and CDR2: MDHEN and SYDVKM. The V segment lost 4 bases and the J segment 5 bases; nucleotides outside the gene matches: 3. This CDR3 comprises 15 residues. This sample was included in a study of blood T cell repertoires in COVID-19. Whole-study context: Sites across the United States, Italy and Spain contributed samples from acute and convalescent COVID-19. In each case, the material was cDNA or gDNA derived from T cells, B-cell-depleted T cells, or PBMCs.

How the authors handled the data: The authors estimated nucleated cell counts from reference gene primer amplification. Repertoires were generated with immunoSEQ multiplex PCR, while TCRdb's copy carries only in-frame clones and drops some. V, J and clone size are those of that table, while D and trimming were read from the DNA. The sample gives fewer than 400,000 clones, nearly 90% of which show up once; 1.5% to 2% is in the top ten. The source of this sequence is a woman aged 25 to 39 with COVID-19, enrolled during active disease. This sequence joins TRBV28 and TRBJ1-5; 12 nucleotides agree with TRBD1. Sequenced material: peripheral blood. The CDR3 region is CASSWDRGLDQPQHF. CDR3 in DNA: TGTGCCAGCAGTTGGGACAGGGGGCTGGATCAGCCCCAGCATTTT.